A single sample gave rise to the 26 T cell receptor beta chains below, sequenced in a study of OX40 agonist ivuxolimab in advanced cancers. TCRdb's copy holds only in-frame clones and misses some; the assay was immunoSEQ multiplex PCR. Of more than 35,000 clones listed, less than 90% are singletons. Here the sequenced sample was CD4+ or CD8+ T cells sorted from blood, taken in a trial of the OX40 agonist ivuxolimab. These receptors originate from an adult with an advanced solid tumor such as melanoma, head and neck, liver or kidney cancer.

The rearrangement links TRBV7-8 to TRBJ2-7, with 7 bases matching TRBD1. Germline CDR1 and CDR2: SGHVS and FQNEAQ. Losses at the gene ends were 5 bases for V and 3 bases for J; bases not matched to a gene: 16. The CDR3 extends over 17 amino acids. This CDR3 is CASSPINRGDNFYEQYF. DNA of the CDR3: TGTGCCAGCAGCCCGATCAACAGGGGTGATAACTTCTACGAGCAGTACTTC. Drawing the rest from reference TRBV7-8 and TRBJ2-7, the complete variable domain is GAGVSQSPRYKVAKRGQDVALRCDPISGHVSLFWYQQALGQGPEFLTYFQNEAQLDKSGLPSDRFFAERPEGSVSTLKIQRTQQEDSAVYLCASSPINRGDNFYEQYFGPGTRLTVT.

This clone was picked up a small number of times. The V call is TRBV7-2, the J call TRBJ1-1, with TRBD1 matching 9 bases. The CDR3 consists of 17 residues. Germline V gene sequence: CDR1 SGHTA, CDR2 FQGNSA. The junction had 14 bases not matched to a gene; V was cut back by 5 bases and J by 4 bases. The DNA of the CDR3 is TGTGCCAGCAGCCACTCCCCCTACAGGGGGCTGGCCACTGAAGCTTTCTTT. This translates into CASSHSPYRGLATEAFF.

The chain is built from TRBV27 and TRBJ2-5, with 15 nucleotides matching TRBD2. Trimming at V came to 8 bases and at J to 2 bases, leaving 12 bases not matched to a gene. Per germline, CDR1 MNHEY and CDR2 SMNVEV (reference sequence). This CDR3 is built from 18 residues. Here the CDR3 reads CASARTSGRGGTQETQYF. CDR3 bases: TGTGCCAGCGCCAGGACTAGCGGGAGGGGGGGGACACAAGAGACCCAGTACTTC.

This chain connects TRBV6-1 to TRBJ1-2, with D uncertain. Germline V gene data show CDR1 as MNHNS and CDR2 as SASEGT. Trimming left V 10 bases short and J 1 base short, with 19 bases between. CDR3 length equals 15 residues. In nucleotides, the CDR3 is TGTGCCACCCTAACCCTCGACCGGTATAACTATGGCTACACCTTC. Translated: CATLTLDRYNYGYTF.

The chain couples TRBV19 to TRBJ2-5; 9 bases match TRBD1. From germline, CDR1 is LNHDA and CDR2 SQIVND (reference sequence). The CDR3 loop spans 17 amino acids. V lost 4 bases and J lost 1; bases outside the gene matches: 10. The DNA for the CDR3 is TGTGCCAGTAGTAGGAGGGACGGGACAGGGCCCCAAGAGACCCAGTACTTC. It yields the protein CASSRRDGTGPQETQYF.

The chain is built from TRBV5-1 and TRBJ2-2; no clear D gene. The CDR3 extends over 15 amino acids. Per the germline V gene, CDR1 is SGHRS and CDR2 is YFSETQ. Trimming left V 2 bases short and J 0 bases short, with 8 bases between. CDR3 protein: CASSLSPPNTGELFF. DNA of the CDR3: TGCGCCAGCAGCTTAAGCCCCCCGAACACCGGGGAGCTGTTTTTT.

CDR3 DNA: TGTGCCAGCAGTGAAGGATGGACTAATCAGCCCCAGCATTTT. Amino acids: CASSEGWTNQPQHF. The chain links TRBV2 to TRBJ1-5; D call uncertain. V shed 1 base and J shed 4 bases, with 8 bases lying between them. Germline V lookup: CDR1 SNHLY, CDR2 FYNNEI. The CDR3 spans 14 residues.

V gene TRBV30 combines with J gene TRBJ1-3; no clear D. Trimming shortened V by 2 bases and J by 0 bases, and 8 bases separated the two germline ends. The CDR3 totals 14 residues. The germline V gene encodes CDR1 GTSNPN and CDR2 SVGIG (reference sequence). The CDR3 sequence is CAWSLGFSGNTIYF. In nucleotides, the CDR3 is TGTGCCTGGAGTTTGGGGTTCTCTGGAAACACCATATATTTT.

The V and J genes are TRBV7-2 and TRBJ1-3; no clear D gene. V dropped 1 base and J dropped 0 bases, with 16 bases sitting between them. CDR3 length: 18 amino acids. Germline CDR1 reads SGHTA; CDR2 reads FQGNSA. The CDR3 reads CASSLVETYPSSGNTIYF. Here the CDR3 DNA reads TGTGCCAGCAGCTTAGTGGAAACCTACCCTTCCTCTGGAAACACCATATATTTT.

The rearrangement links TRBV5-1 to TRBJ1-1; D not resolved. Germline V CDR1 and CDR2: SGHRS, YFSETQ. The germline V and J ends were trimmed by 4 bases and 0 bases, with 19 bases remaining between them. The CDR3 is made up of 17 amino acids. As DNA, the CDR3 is TGCGCCAGCAGCCCCCTAGGACCGAAGATCGTGAACACTGAAGCTTTCTTT. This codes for CASSPLGPKIVNTEAFF. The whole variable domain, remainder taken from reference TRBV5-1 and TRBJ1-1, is KAGVTQTPRYLIKTRGQQVTLSCSPISGHRSVSWYQQTPGQGLQFLFEYFSETQRNKGNFPGRFSGRQFSNSRSEMNVSTLELGDSALYLCASSPLGPKIVNTEAFFGQGTRLTVV.

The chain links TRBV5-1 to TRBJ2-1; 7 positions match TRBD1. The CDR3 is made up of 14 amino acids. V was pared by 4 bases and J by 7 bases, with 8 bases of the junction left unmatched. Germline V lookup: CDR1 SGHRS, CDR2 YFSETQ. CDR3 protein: CASSTGTELNEQFF. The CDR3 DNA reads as TGCGCCAGCAGCACCGGGACAGAACTTAATGAGCAGTTCTTC. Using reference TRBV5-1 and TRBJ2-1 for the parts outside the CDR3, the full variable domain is KAGVTQTPRYLIKTRGQQVTLSCSPISGHRSVSWYQQTPGQGLQFLFEYFSETQRNKGNFPGRFSGRQFSNSRSEMNVSTLELGDSALYLCASSTGTELNEQFFGPGTRLTVL.

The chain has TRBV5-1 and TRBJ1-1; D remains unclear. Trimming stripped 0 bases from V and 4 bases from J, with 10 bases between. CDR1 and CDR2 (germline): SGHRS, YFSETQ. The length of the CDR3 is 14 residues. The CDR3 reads CASSLEGLVTEAFF. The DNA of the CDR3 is TGCGCCAGCAGCTTGGAGGGATTGGTCACTGAAGCTTTCTTT.

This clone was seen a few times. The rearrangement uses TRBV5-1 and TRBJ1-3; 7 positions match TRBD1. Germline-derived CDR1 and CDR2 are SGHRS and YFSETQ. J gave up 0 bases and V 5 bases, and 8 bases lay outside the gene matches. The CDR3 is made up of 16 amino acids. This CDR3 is CASSHDRANSGNTIYF. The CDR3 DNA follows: TGCGCCAGCAGTCATGACAGGGCAAACTCTGGAAACACCATATATTTT.

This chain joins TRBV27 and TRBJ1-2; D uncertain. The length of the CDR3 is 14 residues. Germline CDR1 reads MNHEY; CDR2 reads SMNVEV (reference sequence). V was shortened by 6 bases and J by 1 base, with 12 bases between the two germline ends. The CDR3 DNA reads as TGTGCCAGCAGCCCCTACCTTTATAACTATGGCTACACCTTC. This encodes CASSPYLYNYGYTF.

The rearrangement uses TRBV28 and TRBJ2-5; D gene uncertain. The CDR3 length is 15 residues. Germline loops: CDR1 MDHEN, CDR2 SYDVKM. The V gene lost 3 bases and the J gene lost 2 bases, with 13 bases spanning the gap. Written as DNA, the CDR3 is TGTGCCAGCAGTTTCTCGCATATAATACAAGAGACCCAGTACTTC. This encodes CASSFSHIIQETQYF.

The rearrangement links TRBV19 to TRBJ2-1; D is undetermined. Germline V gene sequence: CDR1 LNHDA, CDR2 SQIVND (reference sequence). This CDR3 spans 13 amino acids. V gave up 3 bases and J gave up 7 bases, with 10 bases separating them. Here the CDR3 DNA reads TGTGCCAGTAGTATGCGAATGGAAAATGAGCAGTTCTTC. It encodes CASSMRMENEQFF.

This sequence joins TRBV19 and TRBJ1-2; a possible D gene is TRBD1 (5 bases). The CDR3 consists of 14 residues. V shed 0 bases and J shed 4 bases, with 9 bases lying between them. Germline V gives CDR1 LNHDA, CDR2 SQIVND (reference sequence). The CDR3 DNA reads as TGTGCCAGTAGTATAGACGGCAGGGCCTATGGCTACACCTTC. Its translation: CASSIDGRAYGYTF.

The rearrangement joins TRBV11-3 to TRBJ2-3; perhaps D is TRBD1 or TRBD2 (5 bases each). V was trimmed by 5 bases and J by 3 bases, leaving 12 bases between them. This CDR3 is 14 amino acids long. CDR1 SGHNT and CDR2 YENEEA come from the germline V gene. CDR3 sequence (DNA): TGTGCCAGCAGCGGGCAGGGACCGACAGATACGCAGTATTTT. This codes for CASSGQGPTDTQYF. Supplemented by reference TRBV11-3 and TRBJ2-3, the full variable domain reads EAGVVQSPRYKIIEKKQPVAFWCNPISGHNTLYWYLQNLGQGPELLIRYENEEAVDDSQLPKDRFSAERLKGVDSTLKIQPAELGDSAVYLCASSGQGPTDTQYFGPGTRLTVL.

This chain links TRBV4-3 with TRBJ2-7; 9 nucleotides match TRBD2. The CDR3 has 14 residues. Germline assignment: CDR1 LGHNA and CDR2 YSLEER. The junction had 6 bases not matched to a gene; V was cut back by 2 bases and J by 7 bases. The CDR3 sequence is CASSQSLLAGEQYF. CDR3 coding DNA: TGCGCCAGCAGCCAAAGCCTGCTAGCGGGGGAGCAGTACTTC.

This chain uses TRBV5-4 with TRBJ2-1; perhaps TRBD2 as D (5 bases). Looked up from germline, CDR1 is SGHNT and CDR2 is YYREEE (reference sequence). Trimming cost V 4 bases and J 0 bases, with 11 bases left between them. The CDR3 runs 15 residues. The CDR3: CASSPTGDSYNEQFF. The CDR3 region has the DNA TGTGCCAGCAGCCCCACCGGGGACTCCTACAATGAGCAGTTCTTC.

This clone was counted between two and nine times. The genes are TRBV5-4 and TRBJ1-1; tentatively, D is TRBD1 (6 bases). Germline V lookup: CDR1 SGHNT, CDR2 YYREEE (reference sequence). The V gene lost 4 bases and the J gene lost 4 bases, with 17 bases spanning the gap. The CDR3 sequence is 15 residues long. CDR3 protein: CASSTNQGLVTEAFF. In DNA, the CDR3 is TGTGCCAGCAGCACCAATCAGGGGCTGGTCACTGAAGCTTTCTTT.

CDR3 loop: CASRESGAYGYTF. In DNA, the CDR3 is TGTGCCAGCAGGGAAAGTGGGGCCTATGGCTACACCTTC. This chain joins TRBV6-1 and TRBJ1-2, with D tentatively TRBD1 (5 bases). V was trimmed by 6 bases and J by 4 bases, leaving 12 bases between them. This CDR3 spans 13 amino acids. The germline V gene encodes CDR1 MNHNS and CDR2 SASEGT.

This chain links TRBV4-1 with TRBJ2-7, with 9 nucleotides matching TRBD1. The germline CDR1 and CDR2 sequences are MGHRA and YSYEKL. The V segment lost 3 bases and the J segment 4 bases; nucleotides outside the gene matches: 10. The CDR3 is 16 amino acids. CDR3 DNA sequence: TGCGCCAGCAGCCAGAGAGCCGGGACAGGGTCTTACGAGCAGTACTTC. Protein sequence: CASSQRAGTGSYEQYF.

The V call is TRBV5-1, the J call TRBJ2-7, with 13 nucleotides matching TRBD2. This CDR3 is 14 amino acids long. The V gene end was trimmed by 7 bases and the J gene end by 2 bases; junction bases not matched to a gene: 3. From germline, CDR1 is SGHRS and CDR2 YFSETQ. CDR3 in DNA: TGCGCCAGCTCGACTAGCGGGAGGACCTACGAGCAGTACTTC. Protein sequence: CASSTSGRTYEQYF.

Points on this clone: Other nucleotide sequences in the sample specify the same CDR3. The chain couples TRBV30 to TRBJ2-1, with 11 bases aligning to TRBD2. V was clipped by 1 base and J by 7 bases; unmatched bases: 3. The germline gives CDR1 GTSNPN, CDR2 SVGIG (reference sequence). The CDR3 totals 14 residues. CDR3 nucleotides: TGTGCCTGGAGTGGTCTAGCGGGGGGAAATGAGCAGTTCTTC. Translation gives CAWSGLAGGNEQFF.

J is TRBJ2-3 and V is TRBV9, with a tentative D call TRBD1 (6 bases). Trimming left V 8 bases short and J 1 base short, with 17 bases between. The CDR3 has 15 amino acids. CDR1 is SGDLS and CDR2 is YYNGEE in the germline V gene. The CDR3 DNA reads TGTGCCAGTAGACAAACAGGGACCGGCACAGATACGCAGTATTTT. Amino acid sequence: CASRQTGTGTDTQYF.